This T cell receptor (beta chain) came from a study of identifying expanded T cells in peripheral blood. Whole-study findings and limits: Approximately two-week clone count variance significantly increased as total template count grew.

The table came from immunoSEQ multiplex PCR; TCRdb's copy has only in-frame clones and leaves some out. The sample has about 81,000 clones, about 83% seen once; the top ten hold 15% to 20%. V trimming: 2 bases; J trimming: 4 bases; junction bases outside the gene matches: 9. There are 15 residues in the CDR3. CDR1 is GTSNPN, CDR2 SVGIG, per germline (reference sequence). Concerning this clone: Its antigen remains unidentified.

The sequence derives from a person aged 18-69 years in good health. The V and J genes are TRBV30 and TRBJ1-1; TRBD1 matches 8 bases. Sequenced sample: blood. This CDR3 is CAWSTGQGGLTEAFF. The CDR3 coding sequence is TGTGCCTGGAGTACCGGACAGGGCGGCCTCACTGAAGCTTTCTTT. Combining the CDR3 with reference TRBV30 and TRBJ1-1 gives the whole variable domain SQTIHQWPATLVQPVGSPLSLECTVEGTSNPNLYWYRQAAGRGLQLLFYSVGIGQISSEVPQNLSASRPQDRQFILSSKKLLLSDSGFYLCAWSTGQGGLTEAFFGQGTRLTVV.